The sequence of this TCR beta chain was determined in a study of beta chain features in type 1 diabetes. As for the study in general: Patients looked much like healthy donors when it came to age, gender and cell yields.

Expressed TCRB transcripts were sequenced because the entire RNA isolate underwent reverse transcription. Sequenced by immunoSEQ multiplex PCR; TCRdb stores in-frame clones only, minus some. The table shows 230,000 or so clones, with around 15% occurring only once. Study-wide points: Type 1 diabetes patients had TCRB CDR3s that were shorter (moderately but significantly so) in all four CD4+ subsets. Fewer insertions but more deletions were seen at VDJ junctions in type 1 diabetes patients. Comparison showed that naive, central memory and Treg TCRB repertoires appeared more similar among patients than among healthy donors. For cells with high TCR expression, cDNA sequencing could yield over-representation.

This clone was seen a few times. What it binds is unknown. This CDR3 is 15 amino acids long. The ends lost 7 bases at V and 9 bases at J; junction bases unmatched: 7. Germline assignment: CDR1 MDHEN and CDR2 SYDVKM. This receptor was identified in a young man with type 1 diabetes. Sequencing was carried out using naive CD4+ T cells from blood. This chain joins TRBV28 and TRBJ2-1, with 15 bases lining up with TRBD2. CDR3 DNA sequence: TGTGCCAGCATTCGCGGGACTAGCGGGAGGAGTGAGCAGTTCTTC. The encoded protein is CASIRGTSGRSEQFF.